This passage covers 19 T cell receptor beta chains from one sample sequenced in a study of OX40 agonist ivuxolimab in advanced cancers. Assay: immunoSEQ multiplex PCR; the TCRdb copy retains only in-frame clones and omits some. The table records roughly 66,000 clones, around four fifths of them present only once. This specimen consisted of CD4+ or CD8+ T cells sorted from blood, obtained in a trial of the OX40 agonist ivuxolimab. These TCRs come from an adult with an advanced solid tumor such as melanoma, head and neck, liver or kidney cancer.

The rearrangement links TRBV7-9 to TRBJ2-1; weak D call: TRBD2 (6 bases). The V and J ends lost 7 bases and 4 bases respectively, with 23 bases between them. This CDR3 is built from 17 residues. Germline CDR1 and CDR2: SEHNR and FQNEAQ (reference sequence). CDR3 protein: CASNPLRVRGVYNEQFF. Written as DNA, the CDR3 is TGTGCCAGCAACCCCTTACGAGTGCGGGGAGTTTACAATGAGCAGTTCTTC.

This CDR3 reads CASSQGTAPETQYF. For the CDR3, the DNA is TGTGCCAGCAGCCAAGGGACCGCGCCAGAGACCCAGTACTTC. The genes are TRBV7-6 and TRBJ2-5; either TRBD1 or TRBD2 may fit D (5 bases each). The V end lost 5 bases, the J end lost 4 bases, and 14 bases lay between the germline ends. This CDR3 has 14 residues. Germline CDR1 and CDR2: SGHVS and FNYEAQ.

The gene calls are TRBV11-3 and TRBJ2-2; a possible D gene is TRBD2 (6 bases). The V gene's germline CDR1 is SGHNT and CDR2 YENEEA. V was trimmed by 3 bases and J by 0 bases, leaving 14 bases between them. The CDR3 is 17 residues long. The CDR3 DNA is TGTGCCAGCAGCTTCCATGCGGCTAGCGCGAACACCGGGGAGCTGTTTTTT. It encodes CASSFHAASANTGELFF.

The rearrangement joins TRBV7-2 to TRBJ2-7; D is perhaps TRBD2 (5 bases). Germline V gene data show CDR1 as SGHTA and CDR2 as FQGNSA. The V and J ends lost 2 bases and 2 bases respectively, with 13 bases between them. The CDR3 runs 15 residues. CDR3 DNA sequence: TGTGCCAGCAGCTTAAGGGTGGGAGCGGCCTACGAGCAGTACTTC. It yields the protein CASSLRVGAAYEQYF.

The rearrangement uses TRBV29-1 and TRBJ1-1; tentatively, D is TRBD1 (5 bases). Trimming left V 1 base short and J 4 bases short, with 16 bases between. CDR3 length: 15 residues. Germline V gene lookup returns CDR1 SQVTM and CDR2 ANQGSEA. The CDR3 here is CSVEGEPTRGTEAFF. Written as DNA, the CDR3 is TGCAGCGTTGAAGGGGAGCCGACGAGGGGCACTGAAGCTTTCTTT.

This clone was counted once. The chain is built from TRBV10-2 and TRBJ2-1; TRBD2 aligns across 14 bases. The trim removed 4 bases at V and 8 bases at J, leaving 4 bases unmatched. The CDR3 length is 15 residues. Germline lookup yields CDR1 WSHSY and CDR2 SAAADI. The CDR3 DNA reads TGCGCCAGCAGTGTGACTAGCGGGAGGGCGGATGAGCAGTTCTTC. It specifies CASSVTSGRADEQFF.

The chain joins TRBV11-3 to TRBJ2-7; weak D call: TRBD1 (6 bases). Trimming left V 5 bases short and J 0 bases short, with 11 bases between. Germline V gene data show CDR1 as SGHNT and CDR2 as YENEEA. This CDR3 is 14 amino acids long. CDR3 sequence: CASSQGPSSYEQYF. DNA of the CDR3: TGTGCCAGCAGCCAGGGGCCTAGCTCCTACGAGCAGTACTTC.

In DNA, the CDR3 is TGTGCCAGCAGTTATCGACCTGACAGTTGGGGGCACGAGCAGTACTTC. Residues: CASSYRPDSWGHEQYF. The J gene is TRBJ2-7, the V gene TRBV6-6; maybe TRBD1 (6 bases). The V end was cut by 3 bases, the J end by 5 bases, with 20 bases between. There are 16 residues in the CDR3. Germline CDR1 reads MNHNY; CDR2 reads SVGAGI (reference sequence).

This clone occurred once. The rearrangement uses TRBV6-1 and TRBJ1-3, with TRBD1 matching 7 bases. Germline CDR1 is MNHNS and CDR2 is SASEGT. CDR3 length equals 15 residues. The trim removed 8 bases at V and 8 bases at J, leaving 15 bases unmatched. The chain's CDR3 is CASFSGQRVGDTIYF. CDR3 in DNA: TGTGCCAGCTTTTCGGGACAGAGAGTCGGGGACACCATATATTTT.

In nucleotides, the CDR3 is TGTGCCAGCAGCTTGGACGGACAGGTCGCGAACACCGGGGAGCTGTTTTTT. This sequence encodes CASSLDGQVANTGELFF. The rearrangement uses TRBV5-4 and TRBJ2-2, with 7 bases that match TRBD1. CDR3 size: 17 residues. Trimming removed 0 bases from V and 0 bases from J; junction bases left unmatched: 5. Germline loops: CDR1 SGHNT, CDR2 YYREEE (reference sequence).

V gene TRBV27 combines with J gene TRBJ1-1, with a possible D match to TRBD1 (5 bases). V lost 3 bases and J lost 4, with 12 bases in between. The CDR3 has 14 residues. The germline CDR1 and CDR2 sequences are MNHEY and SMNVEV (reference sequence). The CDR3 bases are TGTGCCAGCAGTTTCTTGGGGGGGAGCACTGAAGCTTTCTTT. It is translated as CASSFLGGSTEAFF.

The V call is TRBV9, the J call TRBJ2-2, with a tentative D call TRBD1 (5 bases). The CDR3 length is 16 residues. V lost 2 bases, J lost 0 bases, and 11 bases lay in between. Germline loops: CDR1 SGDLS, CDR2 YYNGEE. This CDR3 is CASSVRGQPNTGELFF. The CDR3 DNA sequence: TGTGCCAGCAGCGTCCGCGGACAACCGAACACCGGGGAGCTGTTTTTT.

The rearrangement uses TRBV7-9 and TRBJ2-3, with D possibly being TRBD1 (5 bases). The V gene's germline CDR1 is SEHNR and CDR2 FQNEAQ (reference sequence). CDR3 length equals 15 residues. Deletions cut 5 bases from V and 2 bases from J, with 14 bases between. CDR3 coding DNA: TGTGCCAGCAGCCAACCTCAGGGAATCACAGATACGCAGTATTTT. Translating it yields CASSQPQGITDTQYF.

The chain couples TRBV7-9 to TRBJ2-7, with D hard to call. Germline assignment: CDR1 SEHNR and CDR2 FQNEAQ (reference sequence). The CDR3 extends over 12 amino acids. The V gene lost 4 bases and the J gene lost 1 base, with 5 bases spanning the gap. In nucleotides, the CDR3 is TGTGCCAGCAGCTCAGTTTCCTACGAGCAGTACTTC. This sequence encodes CASSSVSYEQYF. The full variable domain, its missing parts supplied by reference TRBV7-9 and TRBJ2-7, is DTGVSQNPRHKITKRGQNVTFRCDPISEHNRLYWYRQTLGQGPEFLTYFQNEAQLEKSRLLSDRFSAERPKGSFSTLEIQRTEQGDSAMYLCASSSVSYEQYFGPGTRLTVT.

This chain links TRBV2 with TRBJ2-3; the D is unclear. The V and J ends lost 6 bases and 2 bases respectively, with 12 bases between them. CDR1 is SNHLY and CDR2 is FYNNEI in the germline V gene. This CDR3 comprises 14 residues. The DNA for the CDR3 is TGTGCCAGCAGCCTCCTCCTATACACAGATACGCAGTATTTT. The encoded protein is CASSLLLYTDTQYF.

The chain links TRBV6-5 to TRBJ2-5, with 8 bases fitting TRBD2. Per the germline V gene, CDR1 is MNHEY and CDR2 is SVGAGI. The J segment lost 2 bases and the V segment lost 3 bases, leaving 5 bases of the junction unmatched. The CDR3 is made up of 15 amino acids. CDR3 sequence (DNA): TGTGCCAGCAGTTATAGGGCTAGCGGGCAAGAGACCCAGTACTTC. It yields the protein CASSYRASGQETQYF.

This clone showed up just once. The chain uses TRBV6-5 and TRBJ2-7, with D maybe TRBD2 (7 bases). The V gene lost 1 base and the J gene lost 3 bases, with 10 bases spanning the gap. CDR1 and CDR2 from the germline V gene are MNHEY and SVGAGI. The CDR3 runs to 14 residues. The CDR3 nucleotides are TGTGCCAGCAGTTACTTAGGGGGGGACTACGAGCAGTACTTC. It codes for CASSYLGGDYEQYF.

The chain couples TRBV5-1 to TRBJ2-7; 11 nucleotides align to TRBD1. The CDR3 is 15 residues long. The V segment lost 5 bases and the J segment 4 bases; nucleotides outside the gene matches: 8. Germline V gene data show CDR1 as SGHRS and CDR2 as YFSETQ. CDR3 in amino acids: CASSSGTGGFYEQYF. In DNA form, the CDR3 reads TGCGCCAGCAGTTCCGGGACAGGGGGGTTTTACGAGCAGTACTTC.

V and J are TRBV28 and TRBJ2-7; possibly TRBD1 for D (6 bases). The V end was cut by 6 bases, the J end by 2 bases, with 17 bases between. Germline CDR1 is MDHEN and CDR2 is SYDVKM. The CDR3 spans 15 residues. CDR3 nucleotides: TGTGCCAGCAGCCGACCCCTACAGGGCCCCTACGAGCAGTACTTC. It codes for CASSRPLQGPYEQYF.